This is a list of T cell receptor beta chains from one sample in a study of shared clonotypes between healthy human individuals. Produced via immunoSEQ multiplex PCR; TCRdb's table is partial and in-frame only. Of approximately 2,000,000 clones listed, just over 90% were seen once; the top ten hold 1.5% to 2%. What was sequenced was naive CD8+ T cells from PBMCs. Receptors originate from a man aged 18 to 29 in good health. Some clones in this sample may be carry-over from other donors' samples. Both conserved end residues are part of each CDR3. Fields, in order: V gene, D gene, J gene, CDR3 DNA, CDR3 protein. A D gene is named only where the DNA matches it firmly.

V gene: TRBV5-1
D gene: NA
J gene: TRBJ1-1
CDR3 DNA: TGCGCCAGCAGCGTCTTCACAGGGAAGGGCACTGAAGCTTTCTTT
CDR3 protein: CASSVFTGKGTEAFF

V gene: TRBV4-2
D gene: TRBD2
J gene: TRBJ2-7
CDR3 DNA: TGTGCCAGCAGCCAAGAAGGCCCTAGCGGAGTCGTCTCCTACGAGCAGTACTTC
CDR3 protein: CASSQEGPSGVVSYEQYF

V gene: TRBV27
D gene: TRBD1
J gene: TRBJ2-7
CDR3 DNA: TGTGCCAGCAGTTTACCCGGGACAGCGACCTACGAGCAGTACTTC
CDR3 protein: CASSLPGTATYEQYF

V gene: TRBV2
D gene: NA
J gene: TRBJ2-4
CDR3 DNA: TGTGCCAGCAGACCTAAGTACTTCAGCATTCAGTACTTC
CDR3 protein: CASRPKYFSIQYF

V gene: TRBV19
D gene: NA
J gene: TRBJ2-1
CDR3 DNA: TGTGCCAGTAGTTTCAATAGGGATTTCGATGAGCAGTTCTTC
CDR3 protein: CASSFNRDFDEQFF

V gene: TRBV27
D gene: NA
J gene: TRBJ1-2
CDR3 DNA: TGTGCCAGCGCGGGTATCGGGGCTAGCTATGGCTACACCTTC
CDR3 protein: CASAGIGASYGYTF

V gene: TRBV10-2
D gene: TRBD2
J gene: TRBJ2-1
CDR3 DNA: TGCGCCAGTCAGTCGAGGGTAGCGGGATCCGCCTACAATGAGCAGTTCTTC
CDR3 protein: CASQSRVAGSAYNEQFF

V gene: TRBV5-1
D gene: NA
J gene: TRBJ2-7
CDR3 DNA: TGCGCCAGCAGCTTGGCCCCCACCTACGAGCAGTACTTC
CDR3 protein: CASSLAPTYEQYF

V gene: TRBV4-1
D gene: NA
J gene: TRBJ1-1
CDR3 DNA: TGCGCCAGCAGCCCCTACTCTGCCGAACTGAACACTGAAGCTTTCTTT
CDR3 protein: CASSPYSAELNTEAFF

V gene: TRBV19
D gene: NA
J gene: TRBJ2-4
CDR3 DNA: TGTGCCAGTAGTATAGGCGAAGGGATAAACATTCAGTACTTC
CDR3 protein: CASSIGEGINIQYF